This T cell receptor beta chain was sequenced for a study of blood T cell repertoires in COVID-19. In the study overall: T cells, B-cell-depleted T cells, or PBMCs supplied cDNA or gDNA.

As originally analysed: Reference gene primer amplification in the assay estimated nucleated cell counts. The repertoire was sequenced with immunoSEQ multiplex PCR; TCRdb's copy has only in-frame clones and lacks some. The V and J calls and clone size were taken over from that table, and D and trimming were inferred from the DNA. Found here are some 250,000 clones, 90% to 95% of them singletons; the top ten hold 1.2%. Germline CDR1 and CDR2: MNHEY and SMNVEV (reference sequence). The CDR3 has 15 residues. The V and J ends lost 4 bases and 2 bases respectively, with 12 bases between them. The study recruited people aged 18 to 89 years across approximately 24 US areas. Assignments of participants to cohorts depended upon their own reported clinical history.

Sequencing was carried out using PBMCs or T cells enriched from blood (not recorded which). The origin of this receptor is a human donor in a cohort exposed to, infected with or recovered from COVID-19 (not recorded which). The donor label of this sample is uncertain. The chain recombines TRBV27 with TRBJ2-1; possibly TRBD2 for D (6 bases). CDR3 region: CASSSSGLAYNEQFF. The DNA of the CDR3 is TGTGCCAGCAGTTCGTCGGGACTTGCCTACAATGAGCAGTTCTTC.